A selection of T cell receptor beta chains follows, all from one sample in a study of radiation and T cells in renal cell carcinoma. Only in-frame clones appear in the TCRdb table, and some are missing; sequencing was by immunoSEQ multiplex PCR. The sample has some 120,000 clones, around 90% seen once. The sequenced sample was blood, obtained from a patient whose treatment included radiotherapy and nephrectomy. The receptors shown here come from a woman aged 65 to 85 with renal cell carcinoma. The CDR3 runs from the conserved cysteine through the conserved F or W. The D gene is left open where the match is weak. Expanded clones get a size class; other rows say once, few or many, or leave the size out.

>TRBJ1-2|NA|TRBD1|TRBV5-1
TGCGCCAGCAGCTTGATTGGGGACAGTACAATCTATGGCTACACCTTC
CASSLIGDSTIYGYTF
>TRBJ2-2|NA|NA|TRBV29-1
TGCAGCGTTGAACTGCCACCGAGGAACACCGGGGAGCTGTTTTTT
CSVELPPRNTGELFF
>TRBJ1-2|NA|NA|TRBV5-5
TGTGCCAGCAGCTTGGCCCAGGGGCTTTATGGCTACACCTTC
CASSLAQGLYGYTF
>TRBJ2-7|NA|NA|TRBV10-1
TGCGCCAGCAGTGATACTGATAGCTACGAGCAGTACTTC
CASSDTDSYEQYF
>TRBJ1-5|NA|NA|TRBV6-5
TGTGCCAGCAGTTACAGGGCGGGAAATCAGCCCCAGCATTTT
CASSYRAGNQPQHF
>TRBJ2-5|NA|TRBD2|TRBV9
TGTGCCAGCAGCTTGAACGCGGGGGACCAAGAGACCCAGTACTTC
CASSLNAGDQETQYF
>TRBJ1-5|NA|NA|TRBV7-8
TGTGCCAGCAGCTTAGTCAGGTCAACAGCTCCTCAGCCCCAGCATTTT
CASSLVRSTAPQPQHF
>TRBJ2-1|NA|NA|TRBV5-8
TGTGCCAGCAGCCCTGGGACGCTAGGGAATGAGCAGTTCTTC
CASSPGTLGNEQFF
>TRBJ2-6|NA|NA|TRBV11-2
TGTGCCAGCAGCCCTTTGGGCAACGTCCTGACTTTC
CASSPLGNVLTF
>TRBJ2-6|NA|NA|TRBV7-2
TGTGCCAGCAGCGTCAGGTCTGGGGCCAACGTCCTGACTTTC
CASSVRSGANVLTF
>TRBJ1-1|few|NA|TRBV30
TGTGCCTGGACCCAGAAGGTTTCCGGTGAAGCTTTCTTT
CAWTQKVSGEAFF
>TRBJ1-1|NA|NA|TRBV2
TGTGCCAGCATAAGGGCAGACACTGAAGCTTTCTTT
CASIRADTEAFF
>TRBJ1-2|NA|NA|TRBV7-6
TGTGCCAGCAGCTTATTCGGCCGGGACCCCGGCTATGGCTACACCTTC
CASSLFGRDPGYGYTF
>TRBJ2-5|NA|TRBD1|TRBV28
TGTGCCAGCAGGACAGGGGGATCACAAGAGACCCAGTACTTC
CASRTGGSQETQYF
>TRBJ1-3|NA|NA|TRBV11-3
TGTGCCAGCAGCCCCGAGACGGGAAGCTCTGGAAACACCATATATTTT
CASSPETGSSGNTIYF
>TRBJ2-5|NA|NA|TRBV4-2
TGTGCCAGCAGCCGTTACGGTCAAGAGACCCAGTACTTC
CASSRYGQETQYF
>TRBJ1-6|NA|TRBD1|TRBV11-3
TGTGCCAGCAGCGCAGGGGGGGACAGACCCCTCCACTTT
CASSAGGDRPLHF
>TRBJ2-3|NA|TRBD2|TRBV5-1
TGCGCCAGCAGCGTTGGGGCTAGCGGTCGATCAGATACGCAGTATTTT
CASSVGASGRSDTQYF
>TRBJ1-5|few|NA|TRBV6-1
TGTGCCAGCAGTGGGATGGGTGGCAATCAGCCCCAGCATTTT
CASSGMGGNQPQHF
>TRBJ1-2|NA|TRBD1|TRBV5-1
TGCGCCAGCAGCTTGGATGACAGGGGGTATGGCTACACCTTC
CASSLDDRGYGYTF
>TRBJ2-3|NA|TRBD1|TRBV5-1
TGCGCCAGCAGCTTGGCCCTAGCAGGGGGTGGGACAGATACGCAGTATTTT
CASSLALAGGGTDTQYF
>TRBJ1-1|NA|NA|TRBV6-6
TGTGCCAGCAGGCCCTTAGTCGGGAACACTGAAGCTTTCTTT
CASRPLVGNTEAFF
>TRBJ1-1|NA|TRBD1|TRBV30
TGTGCCTGGAGTACACCCACAGGGGGCCCAACGTTGAACACTGAAGCTTTCTTT
CAWSTPTGGPTLNTEAFF
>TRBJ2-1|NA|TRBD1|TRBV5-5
TGTGCCAGCAGTAGAGGGGACAGCTCCTACAATGAGCAGTTCTTC
CASSRGDSSYNEQFF
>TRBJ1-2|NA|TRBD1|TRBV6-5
TGTGCCAGCAGTTCTGGACAGGCCCTCTCCTATGGCTACACCTTC
CASSSGQALSYGYTF
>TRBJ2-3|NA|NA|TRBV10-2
TGCGCCAGCAGTGACCTGGGGGCTAGCACAGATACGCAGTATTTT
CASSDLGASTDTQYF
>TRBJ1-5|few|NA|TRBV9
TGTGCCAGCAGCGTAGCGGACAATCAGCCCCAGCATTTT
CASSVADNQPQHF
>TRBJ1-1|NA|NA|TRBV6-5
TGTGCCAGCAGTTACTCGCCGGTAGGCACTGAAGCTTTCTTT
CASSYSPVGTEAFF
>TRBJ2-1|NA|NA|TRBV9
TGTGCCAGCAGCGTAGCGACAGGACTAGGTTCGAGCTCCTACAATGAGCAGTTCTTC
CASSVATGLGSSSYNEQFF
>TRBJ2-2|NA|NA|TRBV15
TGTGCCACCAGCAGAGTTTGGGGGATCAGCACCGGGGAGCTGTTTTTT
CATSRVWGISTGELFF
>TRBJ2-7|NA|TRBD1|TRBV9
TGTGCCAGCAGCTCCGGGACAGGGGCCTACGAGCAGTACTTC
CASSSGTGAYEQYF